This T cell receptor (beta chain) was found in a study of identical twins. Overall study results and limits: Recombination models fit unrelated individuals' TCR alpha sharing but underestimated twins'.

TCRdb ran MiXCR on the 5' RACE reads and lists one entry per CDR3 protein. The table includes 300,000 to 400,000 distinct CDR3 sequences, 9% to 15% detected once. Note on this clonotype: Antigen specificity is unknown.

V lost 7 bases and J 4 bases, leaving 12 bases between the germline ends. CDR3 length: 13 amino acids. In germline, CDR1 is SEHNR, CDR2 FQNEAQ (reference sequence). The same data also went into a second study, on yellow fever vaccine responses in identical twins.

This TCR was recovered from a woman aged 18-30 years in good health. This rearrangement joins TRBV7-9 to TRBJ2-3; D not resolved. The sample comprised CD8+ T cells sorted from blood. CDR3 nucleotide sequence: TGTGCCAGCACCCCCTTTTTGGCAGATACGCAGTATTTT. This sequence encodes CASTPFLADTQYF.